Detailed here is one T cell receptor (beta chain). Germline assignment: CDR1 KGHSH and CDR2 LQKENI. This CDR3 has 14 residues. Trimming at V came to 2 bases and at J to 3 bases, leaving 2 bases not matched to a gene. The authors' processing: Using reference gene primer amplification, nucleated cell counts were estimated. The protocol was immunoSEQ multiplex PCR, while the TCRdb copy is restricted to in-frame clones and leaves out a portion. The V and J calls and clone size are taken from that table; D and trimming were inferred from the DNA. Found here are about 350,000 clones, around 88% of them singletons; the top ten hold under 8.5%. This specimen comes from a study of blood T cell repertoires in COVID-19. Study summary: Whether acute or convalescent, the COVID-19 samples came from the United States, Italy and Spain. PBMCs, B-cell-depleted T cells, or T cells were the source of the cDNA or gDNA that made up the material.

The Seattle patients, enrolled during active infection, were followed longitudinally. Sample: peripheral blood. The chain has TRBV18 and TRBJ2-7; 9 nucleotides match TRBD1. The clonotype was recovered from a woman in her fifties or sixties with COVID-19, enrolled during active disease. The CDR3 region has the DNA TGTGCCAGCTCACCAATGACAGGGGGCTACGAGCAGTACTTC. This codes for CASSPMTGGYEQYF.